This T cell receptor beta chain was identified during a study of blood T cell repertoires in COVID-19. Clones were sequenced by immunoSEQ multiplex PCR, and TCRdb holds only the in-frame ones, with some missing. The sample lists about 99,000 clones, just over 85% occurring once. J gave up 7 bases and V 4 bases, and 6 bases lay outside the gene matches. The length of the CDR3 is 14 residues. In germline, CDR1 is SGHVS, CDR2 FQNEAQ. This clone was observed once. This TCR was sampled from a woman aged 60-75 years in a cohort sampled during active or convalescent COVID-19. This chain joins TRBV7-8 and TRBJ1-2; 10 bases match TRBD1. Sequenced: peripheral blood. As DNA, the CDR3 is TGTGCCAGCAGCTCGACAGGGGGCGCCGGTGGCTACACCTTC. Translation gives CASSSTGGAGGYTF. The full variable domain, its missing parts supplied by reference TRBV7-8 and TRBJ1-2, is GAGVSQSPRYKVAKRGQDVALRCDPISGHVSLFWYQQALGQGPEFLTYFQNEAQLDKSGLPSDRFFAERPEGSVSTLKIQRTQQEDSAVYLCASSSTGGAGGYTFGSGTRLTVV.